This TCR beta chain was recorded in a study of Graves' ophthalmopathy and Graves' hyperthyroidism. This clonotype was picked up many times. Investigators amplified TCR beta CDR3 regions from RNA transcripts. First-round RT-PCR with HTBI primers preceded a second-round multiplex PCR. TCRdb re-called the multiplex PCR reads through MiXCR, storing one row per CDR3 protein. The sample consists of 300,000 to 500,000 distinct CDR3 sequences, just over 15% of them appearing once. Trimming removed 1 base from V and 7 bases from J, with 7 bases in between. CDR1 is SGHAT and CDR2 is FQNNGV in the germline V gene. The CDR3 extends over 12 amino acids. Where ophthalmopathy was absent within 18 months of follow-up, hyperthyroidism was stable. Isolation of PBMCs was performed using around 9.5 ml of fresh peripheral blood.

Sample: peripheral blood. The source is a woman between 18 and 29 years old with stable Graves' hyperthyroidism. The V gene is TRBV11-2, the J gene TRBJ1-2; D not resolved. CDR3 residues: CASSLVGVGYTF. CDR3 coding DNA: TGTGCCAGCAGCTTAGTTGGAGTTGGCTACACCTTC. Complete variable domain (other parts from reference TRBV11-2 and TRBJ1-2): EAGVAQSPRYKIIEKRQSVAFWCNPISGHATLYWYQQILGQGPKLLIQFQNNGVVDDSQLPKDRFSAERLKGVDSTLKIQPAKLEDSAVYLCASSLVGVGYTFGSGTRLTVV.